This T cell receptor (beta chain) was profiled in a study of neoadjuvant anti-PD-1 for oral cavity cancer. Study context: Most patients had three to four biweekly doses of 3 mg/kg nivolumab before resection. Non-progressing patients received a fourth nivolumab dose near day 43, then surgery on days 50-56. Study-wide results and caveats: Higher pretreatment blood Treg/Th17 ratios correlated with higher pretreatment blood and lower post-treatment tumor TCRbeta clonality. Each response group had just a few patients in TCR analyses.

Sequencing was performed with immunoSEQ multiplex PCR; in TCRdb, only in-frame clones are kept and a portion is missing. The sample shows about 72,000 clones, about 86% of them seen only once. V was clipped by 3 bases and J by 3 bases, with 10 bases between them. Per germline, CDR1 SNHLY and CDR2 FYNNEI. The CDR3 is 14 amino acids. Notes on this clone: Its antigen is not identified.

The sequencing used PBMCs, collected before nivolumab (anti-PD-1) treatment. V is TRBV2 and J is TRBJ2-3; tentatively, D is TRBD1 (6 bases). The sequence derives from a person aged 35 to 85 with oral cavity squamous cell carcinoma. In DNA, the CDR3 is TGTGCCAGCAGTGAGCGAGGGGGAACAGATACGCAGTATTTT. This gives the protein CASSERGGTDTQYF.